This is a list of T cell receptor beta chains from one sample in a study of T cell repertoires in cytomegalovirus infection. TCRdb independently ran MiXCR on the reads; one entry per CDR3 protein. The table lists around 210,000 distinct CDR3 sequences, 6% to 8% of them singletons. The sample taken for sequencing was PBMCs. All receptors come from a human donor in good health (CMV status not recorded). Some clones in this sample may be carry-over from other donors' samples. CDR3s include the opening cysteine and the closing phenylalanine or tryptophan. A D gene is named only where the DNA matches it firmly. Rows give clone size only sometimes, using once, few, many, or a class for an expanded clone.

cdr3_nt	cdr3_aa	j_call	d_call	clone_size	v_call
TGTGCCAGCAGCTACAGACAGGGAGGAGCCACCGGGGAGCTGTTTTTT	CASSYRQGGATGELFF	TRBJ2-2	-	many	TRBV7-2
TGTGCCAGCAAACCTAAACAGATGTATAGCAATCAGCCCCAGCATTTT	CASKPKQMYSNQPQHF	TRBJ1-5	-	many	TRBV28
TGTGCCAGCAGCCGTTTGGGACAGGGTTTCGAGCAGTACTTC	CASSRLGQGFEQYF	TRBJ2-7	TRBD1	-	TRBV11-2
TGTGCCAGCAGTTCGTCTCGACAGGGGGACTATGGCTACACCTTC	CASSSSRQGDYGYTF	TRBJ1-2	TRBD1	many	TRBV28
TGTGCCAGCAGGGATACCAGGGAAGCTAATTCACCCCTCCACTTT	CASRDTREANSPLHF	TRBJ1-6	-	few	TRBV6-2/TRBV6-3
TGTGCCAGCAGCCCGATTGGGGTCCAAGAGACCCAGTACTTC	CASSPIGVQETQYF	TRBJ2-5	-	many	TRBV7-2
TGCAGTGCTTCAGGGGTCGGACCAAATCAGCCCCAGCATTTT	CSASGVGPNQPQHF	TRBJ1-5	-	many	TRBV20-1
TGTGCCAGCAGCTTGCGGGGGGCCGAGGTTGAGCAGTTCTTC	CASSLRGAEVEQFF	TRBJ2-1	TRBD2	many	TRBV7-3
TGTGCCAGCAGCTTCTTTAGCGCAGATACGCAGTATTTT	CASSFFSADTQYF	TRBJ2-3	-	many	TRBV7-2
TGTGCCAACTATAGTAGGGGAACTGAAGCTTTCTTT	CANYSRGTEAFF	TRBJ1-1	-	-	TRBV28
TGTGCCAGCAGGGCCGGGACAGGGGCTTCTAACTATGGCTACACCTTC	CASRAGTGASNYGYTF	TRBJ1-2	TRBD1	few	TRBV25-1
TGTGCCAGCAGCTTAAGGGCAGGGGATGGCTACACCTTC	CASSLRAGDGYTF	TRBJ1-2	-	many	TRBV7-2
TGTGCCAGCAGCCAAGCCTGGGGCGCGGGGAACACTGAAGCTTTCTTT	CASSQAWGAGNTEAFF	TRBJ1-1	-	many	TRBV14
TGTGCCAGCCGACCGACAGGAACCCCCTCTGGGGCCAACGTCCTGACTTTC	CASRPTGTPSGANVLTF	TRBJ2-6	-	many	TRBV6-1
TGCGCCAGCAGCTTGGTACCTGCGGGGGGAGGGGACAATGAGCAGTTCTTC	CASSLVPAGGGDNEQFF	TRBJ2-1	TRBD2	many	TRBV5-1
TGTGCCAGCAGCCGCACCACCATCGGATCAGATACGCAGTATTTT	CASSRTTIGSDTQYF	TRBJ2-3	-	many	TRBV7-9
TGTGCCAGCAGCCCGCCGGGCCGGGAACGGAATGAGCAGTTCTTC	CASSPPGRERNEQFF	TRBJ2-1	-	many	TRBV6-2/TRBV6-3